The rows below give T cell receptor beta chains drawn from one sample of a study of blood T cell repertoires in COVID-19. TCRdb's copy holds only in-frame clones and misses some; the assay was immunoSEQ multiplex PCR. The sample includes about 96,000 clones, roughly 84% of them seen just once. Sequenced input: peripheral blood. Every receptor here comes from a woman aged 55 to 70 with acute or convalescent COVID-19. Both conserved end residues are part of each CDR3. Each record gives: J gene, V gene, D gene, clone size, CDR3 protein, CDR3 DNA. The D gene is left open where the match is weak. Clone size is not always given. Where it is, it says once, few, many or a class for expanded clones.

TRBJ1-5 TRBV28 . . CASGGQTSNQPQHF TGTGCCAGCGGAGGACAGACTAGCAATCAGCCCCAGCATTTT
TRBJ2-3 TRBV2 TRBD1 . CASSRQGATDTQYF TGTGCCAGCAGTCGACAGGGAGCAACAGATACGCAGTATTTT
TRBJ1-6 TRBV11-3 . . CASSKTGGWNSPLHF TGTGCCAGCAGTAAGACTGGCGGTTGGAATTCACCCCTCCACTTT
TRBJ2-7 TRBV5-1 TRBD1 . CASSSGQGIDEQYF TGCGCCAGCAGCTCCGGACAGGGGATCGACGAGCAGTACTTC
TRBJ2-5 TRBV5-4 . . CASSLERTRGETQYF TGTGCCAGCAGCCTAGAAAGGACTCGGGGGGAGACCCAGTACTTC
TRBJ1-2 TRBV21-1 . . CASSKDWATGGSNYGYTF TGTGCCAGCAGCAAAGATTGGGCAACCGGGGGGTCGAACTATGGCTACACCTTC
TRBJ1-3 TRBV28 . . CASIGMRGNTIYF TGTGCCAGCATCGGGATGCGTGGAAACACCATATATTTT
TRBJ1-2 TRBV23-1 . . CASHYLWNYGYTF TGCGCCAGCCACTACCTTTGGAACTATGGCTACACCTTC
TRBJ2-2 TRBV9 . . CASSVLSTGELFF TGTGCCAGCAGCGTATTGAGCACCGGGGAGCTGTTTTTT
TRBJ1-5 TRBV19 TRBD1 . CASSTNPQTGLSMYSNQPQHF TGTGCCAGTAGTACCAATCCCCAGACAGGGCTGTCGATGTACAGCAATCAGCCCCAGCATTTT
TRBJ1-1 TRBV18 TRBD1 once CASSPLTGANTEAFF TGTGCCAGCTCACCCCTGACAGGGGCGAACACTGAAGCTTTCTTT
TRBJ1-2 TRBV2 . . CASGHAGGYTF TGTGCCAGTGGCCACGCGGGGGGCTACACCTTC
TRBJ1-2 TRBV12-3/TRBV12-4 . . CASSSKGYTF TGTGCCAGCAGTTCCAAAGGCTACACCTTC
TRBJ2-3 TRBV18 TRBD2 . CASSRTSGTDTQYF TGTGCCAGCTCACGGACTAGCGGGACAGATACGCAGTATTTT
TRBJ2-7 TRBV2 TRBD1 few CASTETGIYEQYF TGTGCCAGCACGGAGACAGGGATCTACGAGCAGTACTTC
TRBJ2-1 TRBV6-5 TRBD2 . CASSLVAGGGEQFF TGTGCCAGTTCGCTAGTAGCGGGGGGCGGGGAGCAGTTCTTC
TRBJ1-2 TRBV4-3 . . CASSQDRGDGYTF TGCGCCAGCAGCCAAGACAGGGGAGATGGCTACACCTTC
TRBJ1-1 TRBV21-1 . . CASSKGADRVETEAFF TGTGCCAGCAGCAAAGGAGCCGACAGGGTAGAAACTGAAGCTTTCTTT
TRBJ1-1 TRBV6-5 . . CASTVDTGNTEAFF TGTGCCAGCACCGTCGATACAGGGAACACTGAAGCTTTCTTT
TRBJ2-5 TRBV4-1 TRBD2 once CASSQDFSGSGVSQETQYF TGCGCCAGCAGCCAAGATTTTAGCGGTAGCGGGGTCTCCCAAGAGACCCAGTACTTC
TRBJ2-3 TRBV5-1 TRBD2 . CASSPPIAGGGTDTQYF TGCGCCAGCAGCCCCCCGATAGCGGGGGGGGGCACAGATACGCAGTATTTT
TRBJ1-6 TRBV5-4 . . CASSLQVDNSPLHF TGTGCCAGCAGCTTACAGGTGGATAATTCACCCCTCCACTTT
TRBJ1-1 TRBV30 . . CAWSFRNGMAFF TGTGCCTGGAGTTTCAGGAACGGGATGGCTTTCTTT
TRBJ1-2 TRBV7-8 . . CASSSDGSYGYTF TGTGCCAGCAGCTCCGACGGGAGCTATGGCTACACCTTC
TRBJ1-5 TRBV5-4 . few CASTLERDQNQPQHF TGTGCCAGCACCCTCGAGCGGGACCAAAATCAGCCCCAGCATTTT
TRBJ1-5 TRBV2 . . CASSEDLNQPQHF TGTGCCAGCAGTGAAGACCTAAATCAGCCCCAGCATTTT